Listed here are 25 T cell receptor beta chains from one sample, sequenced in a study of blood T cell repertoires in COVID-19. Sequencing used immunoSEQ multiplex PCR; TCRdb keeps in-frame clones, though not all of them. The sample contains about 45,000 clones, approximately 92% of which appear only once. Specimen: peripheral blood. Source of these receptors: a man between 50 and 59 years old with COVID-19, enrolled during active disease.

The chain carries TRBV6-2 or TRBV6-3 and TRBJ2-1, with TRBD1 matching 9 bases. With 5 bases clipped from V and 6 bases from J, the junction kept 8 bases outside the gene matches. CDR3 length equals 15 residues. Germline CDR1 and CDR2: MNHEY and SVGEGT. The CDR3 region has the DNA TGTGCCAGCAGTCAGATCGGGACAGGGAGCAATGAGCAGTTCTTC. Protein: CASSQIGTGSNEQFF.

The J gene is TRBJ1-2, the V gene TRBV2; 9 nucleotides align to TRBD1. Looked up from germline, CDR1 is SNHLY and CDR2 is FYNNEI. The CDR3 length is 14 residues. Trimming at V came to 6 bases and at J to 4 bases, leaving 6 bases not matched to a gene. The CDR3 DNA follows: TGTGCCAGCAGGGGAACAGGGGGCGGCTATGGCTACACCTTC. It specifies CASRGTGGGYGYTF.

The rearrangement links TRBV6-2 or TRBV6-3 to TRBJ1-1; D gene uncertain. The CDR3 is 14 amino acids. Germline values: CDR1 MNHEY, CDR2 SVGEGT. Trimming left V 0 bases short and J 0 bases short, with 5 bases between. The CDR3 spells CASSYSQMNTEAFF. DNA of the CDR3: TGTGCCAGCAGTTACTCGCAGATGAACACTGAAGCTTTCTTT.

This clone has a handful of counts. V is TRBV6-2 or TRBV6-3 and J is TRBJ2-5, with a tentative D call TRBD1 (5 bases). The CDR3 has 14 amino acids. Germline values: CDR1 MNHEY, CDR2 SVGEGT. Trimming shortened V by 5 bases and J by 2 bases, and 12 bases separated the two germline ends. This CDR3 reads CASSPPRVQETQYF. In nucleotides, the CDR3 is TGTGCCAGCAGTCCCCCCAGGGTGCAAGAGACCCAGTACTTC.

The CDR3 sequence is CASRPGREGEKLFF. The CDR3 DNA reads TGTGCCAGCAGGCCCGGACGGGAGGGTGAAAAACTGTTTTTT. V usage is TRBV27 and J usage is TRBJ1-4; D remains unclear. The V gene lost 6 bases and the J gene lost 7 bases, with 15 bases spanning the gap. The CDR3 totals 14 residues. Germline CDR1 MNHEY, CDR2 SMNVEV (reference sequence).

This sequence joins TRBV6-5 and TRBJ2-7; the D gene is possibly TRBD2 (6 bases). The V end lost 6 bases, the J end lost 5 bases, and 8 bases lay between the germline ends. Per the germline V gene, CDR1 is MNHEY and CDR2 is SVGAGI. The CDR3 runs to 11 residues. CDR3 nucleotide sequence: TGTGCCAGCAGGCGGGACCACGAGCAGTACTTC. Its protein product is CASRRDHEQYF.

The chain uses TRBV9 and TRBJ2-7; 13 nucleotides align to TRBD2. Germline V gives CDR1 SGDLS, CDR2 YYNGEE. V lost 0 bases to trimming and J lost 0 bases; unmatched junction nucleotides: 0. The CDR3 runs 16 residues. CDR3 nucleotide sequence: TGTGCCAGCAGCGTAGGGACTAGCGGGAGCTCCTACGAGCAGTACTTC. Translating it yields CASSVGTSGSSYEQYF.

The V and J genes are TRBV4-2 and TRBJ2-7; TRBD2 agrees at 8 bases. CDR3 size: 16 residues. Germline V gene lookup returns CDR1 LGHNA and CDR2 YNFKEQ. Trimming at V came to 0 bases and at J to 1 base, leaving 5 bases not matched to a gene. The CDR3 sequence is CASSQEASGRSYEQYF. CDR3 in DNA: TGTGCCAGCAGCCAAGAGGCCAGCGGGAGATCCTACGAGCAGTACTTC.

This chain links TRBV2 with TRBJ1-1; the D gene is possibly TRBD1 (5 bases). This CDR3 is 14 amino acids long. In germline, CDR1 is SNHLY, CDR2 FYNNEI. Trimming cost V 0 bases and J 3 bases, with 8 bases left between them. CDR3 nucleotides: TGTGCCAGCAGTGAAGCGCAGGGTTACACTGAAGCTTTCTTT. Its translation: CASSEAQGYTEAFF. Full variable domain (rest looked up from reference TRBV2 and TRBJ1-1): EPEVTQTPSHQVTQMGQEVILRCVPISNHLYFYWYRQILGQKVEFLVSFYNNEISEKSEIFDDQFSVERPDGSNFTLKIRSTKLEDSAMYFCASSEAQGYTEAFFGQGTRLTVV.

This chain links TRBV29-1 with TRBJ2-5; a possible D gene is TRBD2 (7 bases). The CDR3 is made up of 17 amino acids. V lost 5 bases, J lost 3 bases, and 25 bases lay in between. In germline, CDR1 is SQVTM, CDR2 ANQGSEA. The CDR3 sequence: CSVSPPGGLTGEETQYF. In nucleotides, the CDR3 is TGCAGCGTTTCACCACCGGGGGGCCTCACGGGGGAAGAGACCCAGTACTTC.

V and J are TRBV15 and TRBJ1-4; no definite D call. CDR1 is LNHNV and CDR2 is YYDKDF in the germline V gene (reference sequence). The CDR3 runs to 12 residues. The germline V and J ends were trimmed by 3 bases and 8 bases, with 7 bases remaining between them. The CDR3: CATSRTREKLFF. As DNA, the CDR3 is TGTGCCACCAGCAGGACACGCGAAAAACTGTTTTTT.

This clone is a singleton in its sample. The chain uses TRBV6-5 and TRBJ2-3; TRBD2 aligns across 10 bases. This CDR3 has 15 residues. The V segment lost 7 bases and the J segment 3 bases; nucleotides outside the gene matches: 7. Germline CDR1 reads MNHEY; CDR2 reads SVGAGI. CDR3 DNA sequence: TGTGCCAGCATTAGAGCGGGAGGGCCAACAGATACGCAGTATTTT. Amino acid sequence: CASIRAGGPTDTQYF.

The CDR3 protein is CASLRYSRGTVEQFF. As DNA, the CDR3 is TGCGCCAGCCTTCGTTATTCCAGGGGGACGGTGGAGCAGTTCTTC. The V and J genes are TRBV5-1 and TRBJ2-1; TRBD1 matches at 7 bases. CDR3 length equals 15 residues. Germline V gives CDR1 SGHRS, CDR2 YFSETQ. V lost 7 bases, J lost 10 bases, and 17 bases stayed unmatched.

This sequence joins TRBV5-1 and TRBJ1-1, with 7 bases aligning to TRBD1. The germline gives CDR1 SGHRS, CDR2 YFSETQ. After removal of 2 bases from V and 3 bases from J, the junction contained 1 base not matched to a gene. CDR3 length equals 13 residues. The DNA of the CDR3 is TGCGCCAGCAGCTTTACAGGGGACACTGAAGCTTTCTTT. Translation gives CASSFTGDTEAFF. Based on the CDR3 plus reference TRBV5-1 and TRBJ1-1, the full variable domain is KAGVTQTPRYLIKTRGQQVTLSCSPISGHRSVSWYQQTPGQGLQFLFEYFSETQRNKGNFPGRFSGRQFSNSRSEMNVSTLELGDSALYLCASSFTGDTEAFFGQGTRLTVV.

The V and J genes are TRBV7-3 and TRBJ2-2; the D gene is possibly TRBD2 (6 bases). V lost 1 base, J lost 0 bases, and 15 bases lay in between. CDR3 length: 18 residues. Germline V lookup: CDR1 SGHTA, CDR2 FQGTGA. The CDR3 spells CASSLRSLAGTNTGELFF. CDR3 coding DNA: TGTGCCAGCAGCTTAAGAAGCCTTGCGGGAACGAACACCGGGGAGCTGTTTTTT.

The DNA for the CDR3 is TGTGCCAGCAGCTTAGTGGCCACCCGATACAATGAGCAGTTCTTC. It specifies CASSLVATRYNEQFF. The chain recombines TRBV7-9 with TRBJ2-1; D unresolved. V lost 1 base and J 4 bases, leaving 11 bases between the germline ends. Germline CDR1 SEHNR, CDR2 FQNEAQ (reference sequence). This CDR3 comprises 15 residues. Together with reference TRBV7-9 and TRBJ2-1, the CDR3 gives the full variable domain: DTGVSQNPRHKITKRGQNVTFRCDPISEHNRLYWYRQTLGQGPEFLTYFQNEAQLEKSRLLSDRFSAERPKGSFSTLEIQRTEQGDSAMYLCASSLVATRYNEQFFGPGTRLTVL.

The chain combines TRBV14 with TRBJ2-3; the match to TRBD1 covers 9 bases. J lost 0 bases, V lost 4 bases, and 2 bases had no gene match. Per the germline V gene, CDR1 is SGHDN and CDR2 is FVKESK. This CDR3 comprises 15 residues. CDR3 nucleotides: TGTGCCAGCAGCCCCGGGACAGGGAGCACAGATACGCAGTATTTT. This translates into CASSPGTGSTDTQYF.

The V and J genes are TRBV18 and TRBJ1-4, with D tentatively TRBD1 (6 bases). Per the germline V gene, CDR1 is KGHSH and CDR2 is LQKENI. CDR3 length: 16 amino acids. V lost 6 bases and J lost 5, with 19 bases in between. CDR3 bases: TGTGCCAGCTCTATGACCCTACAGGGCCCCAATGAAAAACTGTTTTTT. It is translated as CASSMTLQGPNEKLFF.

The chain combines TRBV6-2 or TRBV6-3 with TRBJ2-1, with a weak D call TRBD2 (5 bases). CDR1 and CDR2 from the germline V gene are MNHEY and SVGEGT. This CDR3 is 17 amino acids long. V shed 6 bases and J shed 3 bases, with 21 bases lying between them. As DNA, the CDR3 is TGTGCCAGCAGCCCCCACTTAGGGAGTATGGGCTACAATGAGCAGTTCTTC. This codes for CASSPHLGSMGYNEQFF.

CDR3 region: CASSDEPDEQFF. DNA for the CDR3: TGTGCCAGCAGTGACGAGCCGGATGAGCAGTTCTTC. The rearrangement uses TRBV6-4 and TRBJ2-1; D is uncertain. Germline V gene data show CDR1 as MRHNA and CDR2 as SNTAGT. There are 12 residues in the CDR3. The ends were cut back, 2 bases at V and 8 bases at J, with 7 bases in the middle.

The chain is built from TRBV12-5 and TRBJ2-1, with 7 bases aligning to TRBD2. With 3 bases clipped from V and 5 bases from J, the junction kept 4 bases outside the gene matches. The CDR3 extends over 14 amino acids. The germline V gene encodes CDR1 LGHNT and CDR2 FRNRAP. The CDR3 DNA is TGTGCTAGTGGTTTTCCAGCGGGGAACAATGAGCAGTTCTTC. It is translated as CASGFPAGNNEQFF.

The chain uses TRBV28 and TRBJ1-6; D might be TRBD1 (6 bases). Germline V gene lookup returns CDR1 MDHEN and CDR2 SYDVKM. Deletions cut 4 bases from V and 9 bases from J, with 10 bases between. CDR3 length: 13 amino acids. The CDR3 bases are TGTGCCAGCAGTTCTGGGACACTTTCACCCCTCCACTTT. Translation: CASSSGTLSPLHF.

The chain has TRBV14 and TRBJ1-2; TRBD1 is a possible D gene (5 bases). This CDR3 is 13 amino acids long. The germline CDR1 and CDR2 sequences are SGHDN and FVKESK. V was clipped by 4 bases and J by 9 bases, with 15 bases between them. CDR3 nucleotide sequence: TGTGCCAGCAGCCGGCGAGGGACTCTGAGCTACACCTTC. It yields the protein CASSRRGTLSYTF.

The CDR3 DNA reads TGTGCCAGCAGCCGGGACAGGGCCAATCAGCCCCAGCATTTT. This sequence encodes CASSRDRANQPQHF. The rearrangement uses TRBV19 and TRBJ1-5, with 9 bases lining up with TRBD1. V trimming: 9 bases; J trimming: 3 bases; junction bases outside the gene matches: 6. This CDR3 is 14 amino acids long. The germline V gene has CDR1 LNHDA and CDR2 SQIVND (reference sequence).

The CDR3 loop is CASSRTGIATNEKLFF. The DNA for the CDR3 is TGTGCCAGCTCACGAACAGGGATTGCAACTAATGAAAAACTGTTTTTT. This chain uses TRBV18 with TRBJ1-4; D perhaps matches TRBD1 (6 bases). Germline lookup yields CDR1 KGHSH and CDR2 LQKENI. Trimming pared 4 bases from V and 0 bases from J, leaving 12 bases between. This CDR3 region has 16 residues.